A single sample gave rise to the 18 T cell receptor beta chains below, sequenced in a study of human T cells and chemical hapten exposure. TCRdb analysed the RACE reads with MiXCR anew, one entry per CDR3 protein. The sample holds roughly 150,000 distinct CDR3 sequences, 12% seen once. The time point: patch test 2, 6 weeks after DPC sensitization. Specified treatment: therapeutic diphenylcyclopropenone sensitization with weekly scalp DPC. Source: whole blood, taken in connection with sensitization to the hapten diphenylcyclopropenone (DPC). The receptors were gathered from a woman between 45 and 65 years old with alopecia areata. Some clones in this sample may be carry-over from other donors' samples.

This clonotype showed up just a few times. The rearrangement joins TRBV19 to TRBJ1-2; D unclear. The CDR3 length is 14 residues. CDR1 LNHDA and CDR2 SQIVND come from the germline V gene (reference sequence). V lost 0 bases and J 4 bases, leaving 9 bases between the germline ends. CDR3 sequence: CASSIDRTVYGYTF. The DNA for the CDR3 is TGTGCCAGTAGTATAGATAGAACAGTCTATGGCTACACCTTC.

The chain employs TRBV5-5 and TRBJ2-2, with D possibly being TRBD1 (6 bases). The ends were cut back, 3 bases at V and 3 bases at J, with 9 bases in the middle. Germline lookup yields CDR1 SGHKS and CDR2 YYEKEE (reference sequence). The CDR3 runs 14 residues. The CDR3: CASSWGQDTGELFF. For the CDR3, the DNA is TGTGCCAGCAGCTGGGGGCAGGACACCGGGGAGCTGTTTTTT.

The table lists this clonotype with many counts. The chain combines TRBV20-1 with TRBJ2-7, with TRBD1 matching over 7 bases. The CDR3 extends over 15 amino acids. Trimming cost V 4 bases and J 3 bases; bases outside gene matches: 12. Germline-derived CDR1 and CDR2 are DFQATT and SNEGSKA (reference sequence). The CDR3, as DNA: TGCAGTGCTACTAACCGGGACAGCGGTTTCTACGAGCAGTACTTC. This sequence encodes CSATNRDSGFYEQYF.

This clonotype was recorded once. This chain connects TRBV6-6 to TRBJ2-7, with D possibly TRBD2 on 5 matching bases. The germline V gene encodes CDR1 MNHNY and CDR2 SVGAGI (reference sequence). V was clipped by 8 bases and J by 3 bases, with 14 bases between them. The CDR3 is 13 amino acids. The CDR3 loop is CASLRQTNYEQYF. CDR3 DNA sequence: TGTGCCAGCCTTCGGCAGACTAACTACGAGCAGTACTTC.

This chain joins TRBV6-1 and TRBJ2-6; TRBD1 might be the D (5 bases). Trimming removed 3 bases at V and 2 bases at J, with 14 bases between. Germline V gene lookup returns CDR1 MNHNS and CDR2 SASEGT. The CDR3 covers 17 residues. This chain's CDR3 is CASSEEQVLAGANVLTF. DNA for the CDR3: TGTGCCAGCAGTGAGGAACAGGTTCTTGCTGGGGCCAACGTCCTGACTTTC.

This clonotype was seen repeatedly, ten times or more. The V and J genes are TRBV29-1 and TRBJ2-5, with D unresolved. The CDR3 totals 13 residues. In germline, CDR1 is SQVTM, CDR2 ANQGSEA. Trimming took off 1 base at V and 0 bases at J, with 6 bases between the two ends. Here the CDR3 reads CSVEGGNQETQYF. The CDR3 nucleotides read TGCAGCGTTGAAGGGGGTAACCAAGAGACCCAGTACTTC.

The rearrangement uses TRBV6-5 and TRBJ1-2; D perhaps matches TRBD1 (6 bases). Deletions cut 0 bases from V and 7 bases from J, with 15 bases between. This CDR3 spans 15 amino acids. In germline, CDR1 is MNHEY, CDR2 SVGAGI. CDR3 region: CASSYSPSGASGYTF. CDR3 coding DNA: TGTGCCAGCAGTTACTCGCCTTCGGGGGCAAGTGGCTACACCTTC.

Written as DNA, the CDR3 is TGTGCCAGCTCACCATTAGCGGGAGGCCCCACAGATACGCAGTATTTT. Amino acids: CASSPLAGGPTDTQYF. The V call is TRBV18, the J call TRBJ2-3, with 10 bases fitting TRBD2. CDR3 length equals 16 residues. Germline V CDR1 and CDR2: KGHSH, LQKENI. V lost 2 bases and J lost 2; bases outside the gene matches: 4. Variable domain in full (rest from reference TRBV18 and TRBJ2-3): NAGVMQNPRHLVRRRGQEARLRCSPMKGHSHVYWYRQLPEEGLKFMVYLQKENIIDESGMPKERFSAEFPKEGPSILRIQQVVRGDSAAYFCASSPLAGGPTDTQYFGPGTRLTVL.

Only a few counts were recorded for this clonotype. Written as DNA, the CDR3 is TGCAGCGTTGAACGAAGATCTGTCGATGGCTACACCTTC. This codes for CSVERRSVDGYTF. The rearrangement joins TRBV29-1 to TRBJ1-2; the D is unclear. This CDR3 has 13 residues. Trimming left V 2 bases short and J 6 bases short, with 13 bases between. CDR1 and CDR2 from the germline V gene are SQVTM and ANQGSEA. Full variable domain (rest looked up from reference TRBV29-1 and TRBJ1-2): SAVISQKPSRDICQRGTSLTIQCQVDSQVTMMFWYRQQPGQSLTLIATANQGSEATYESGFVIDKFPISRPNLTFSTLTVSNMSPEDSSIYLCSVERRSVDGYTFGSGTRLTVV.

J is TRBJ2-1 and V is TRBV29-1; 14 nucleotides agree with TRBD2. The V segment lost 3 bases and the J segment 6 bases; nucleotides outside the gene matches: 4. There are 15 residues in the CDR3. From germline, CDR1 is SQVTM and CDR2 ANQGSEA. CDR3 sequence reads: CSVEGTSGSSNEQFF. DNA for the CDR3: TGCAGCGTTGAGGGGACTAGCGGGAGTTCCAATGAGCAGTTCTTC.

CDR3 in amino acids: CASSHGGGGEQFF. CDR3 bases: TGTGCCAGTAGCCATGGAGGTGGGGGTGAGCAGTTCTTC. The V call is TRBV19, the J call TRBJ2-1; perhaps D is TRBD1 or TRBD2 (5 bases each). The CDR3 contains 13 residues. Trimming left V 6 bases short and J 9 bases short, with 15 bases between. Germline CDR1 LNHDA, CDR2 SQIVND (reference sequence).

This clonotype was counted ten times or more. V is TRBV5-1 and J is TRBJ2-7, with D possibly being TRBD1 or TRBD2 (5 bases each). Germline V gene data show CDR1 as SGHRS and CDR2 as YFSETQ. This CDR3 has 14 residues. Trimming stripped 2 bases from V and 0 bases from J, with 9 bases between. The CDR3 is CASSFRDDSYEQYF. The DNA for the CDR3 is TGCGCCAGCAGCTTCCGGGACGACTCCTACGAGCAGTACTTC.

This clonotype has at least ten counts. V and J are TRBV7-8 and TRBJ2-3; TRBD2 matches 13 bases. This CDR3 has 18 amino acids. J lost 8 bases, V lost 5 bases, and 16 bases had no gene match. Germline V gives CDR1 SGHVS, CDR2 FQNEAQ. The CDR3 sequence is CASSPPSTSGRTQGTQYF. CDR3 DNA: TGTGCCAGCAGCCCGCCTTCGACTAGCGGGAGGACTCAGGGTACGCAGTATTTT.

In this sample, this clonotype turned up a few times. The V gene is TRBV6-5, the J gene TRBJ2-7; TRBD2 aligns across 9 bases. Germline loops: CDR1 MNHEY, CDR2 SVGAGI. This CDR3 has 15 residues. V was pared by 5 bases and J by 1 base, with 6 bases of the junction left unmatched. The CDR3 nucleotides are TGTGCCAGCAGTGATAGCGGGAGTACATCCTACGAGCAGTACTTC. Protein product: CASSDSGSTSYEQYF.

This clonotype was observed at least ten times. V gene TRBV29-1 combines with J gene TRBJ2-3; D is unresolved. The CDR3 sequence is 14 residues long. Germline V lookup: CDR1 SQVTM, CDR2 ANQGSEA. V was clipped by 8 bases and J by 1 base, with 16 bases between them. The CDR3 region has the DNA TGCAGCACCCCTCGAATAGGTGGCACAGATACGCAGTATTTT. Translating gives CSTPRIGGTDTQYF.

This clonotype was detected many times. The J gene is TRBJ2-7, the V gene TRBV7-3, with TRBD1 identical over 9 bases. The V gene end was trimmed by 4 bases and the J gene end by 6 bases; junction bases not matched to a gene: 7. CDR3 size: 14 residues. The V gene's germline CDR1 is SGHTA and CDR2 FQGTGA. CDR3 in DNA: TGTGCCAGCAGCTCCACAGGGGGCGGGGCCGAGCAGTACTTC. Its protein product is CASSSTGGGAEQYF.

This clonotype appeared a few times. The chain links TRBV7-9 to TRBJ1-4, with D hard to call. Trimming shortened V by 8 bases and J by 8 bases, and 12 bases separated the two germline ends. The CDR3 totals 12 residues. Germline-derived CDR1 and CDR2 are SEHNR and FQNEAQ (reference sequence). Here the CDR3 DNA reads TGTGCCAGCTCGACTGAATGGGAAAAACTGTTTTTT. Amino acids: CASSTEWEKLFF. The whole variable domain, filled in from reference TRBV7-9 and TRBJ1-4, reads DTGVSQNPRHKITKRGQNVTFRCDPISEHNRLYWYRQTLGQGPEFLTYFQNEAQLEKSRLLSDRFSAERPKGSFSTLEIQRTEQGDSAMYLCASSTEWEKLFFGSGTQLSVL.

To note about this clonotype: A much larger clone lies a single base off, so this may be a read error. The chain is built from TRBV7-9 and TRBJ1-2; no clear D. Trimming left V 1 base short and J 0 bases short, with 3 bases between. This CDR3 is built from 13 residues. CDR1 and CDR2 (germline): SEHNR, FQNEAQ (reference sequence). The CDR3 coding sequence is TGTGCCAGCAGCTTAGGGACTAACTATGGCTACACCTTC. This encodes CASSLGTNYGYTF. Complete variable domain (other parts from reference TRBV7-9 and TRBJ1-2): DTGVSQNPRHKITKRGQNVTFRCDPISEHNRLYWYRQTLGQGPEFLTYFQNEAQLEKSRLLSDRFSAERPKGSFSTLEIQRTEQGDSAMYLCASSLGTNYGYTFGSGTRLTVV.